These 30 T cell receptor beta chains share one sample of origin, sequenced in a study of shared clonotypes between healthy human individuals (dated by TCRdb to about 2020). Library creation used the immunoSEQ multiplex PCR assay. TCRdb took this table from immuneACCESS and kept in-frame rearrangements with V and J called. Such tables lack part of the clones; where checked against another copy, unresolved V genes explain under half of the gap, and the rest is unexplained. This sample lists roughly 2.2 million clones; under 95% were detected once. The ten largest clones represent 0.3% to 0.45% of the sample. The sample taken for sequencing was naive CD4+ T cells from PBMCs. Sample cell subset or site, as interpreted from the label and publication: CD45RA+ positively selected. All receptors come from a man aged 18 to 29 in good health. Some clones in this sample may be carry-over from other donors' samples.

Points on this clone: The sample has other DNA sequences that encode this CDR3 too. The chain employs TRBV7-9 and TRBJ2-7; D not certain. Per germline, CDR1 SEHNR and CDR2 FQNEAQ (reference sequence). Trimming removed 2 bases from V and 3 bases from J, with 5 bases in between. The length of the CDR3 is 12 residues. The DNA for the CDR3 is TGTGCCAGCAGCTTATCAGGCTACGAGCAGTACTTC. This sequence encodes CASSLSGYEQYF. Full variable domain (remainder filled in from reference TRBV7-9 and TRBJ2-7): DTGVSQNPRHKITKRGQNVTFRCDPISEHNRLYWYRQTLGQGPEFLTYFQNEAQLEKSRLLSDRFSAERPKGSFSTLEIQRTEQGDSAMYLCASSLSGYEQYFGPGTRLTVT.

The V gene is TRBV6-5, the J gene TRBJ2-7; perhaps TRBD2 as D (6 bases). The V gene lost 0 bases and the J gene lost 5 bases, with 17 bases spanning the gap. CDR1 MNHEY and CDR2 SVGAGI come from the germline V gene. The CDR3 runs to 16 residues. The CDR3 DNA follows: TGTGCCAGCAGTTACTCCGGTGGGCGGGGTCCCAACGAGCAGTACTTC. Translated: CASSYSGGRGPNEQYF.

The V and J genes are TRBV30 and TRBJ2-7; the match to TRBD2 covers 14 bases. CDR1 GTSNPN and CDR2 SVGIG come from the germline V gene (reference sequence). The CDR3 has 15 residues. After removal of 3 bases from V and 6 bases from J, the junction contained 7 bases not matched to a gene. Here the CDR3 DNA reads TGTGCCTGGAGCAGGGGACTAGCGGGAGACGTCGAGCAGTACTTC. Translation gives CAWSRGLAGDVEQYF.

The rearrangement links TRBV27 to TRBJ2-2; D is undetermined. CDR1 is MNHEY and CDR2 is SMNVEV in the germline V gene (reference sequence). The length of the CDR3 is 13 residues. V was pared by 6 bases and J by 6 bases, with 11 bases between. CDR3 region: CASRILGPGELFF. For the CDR3, the DNA is TGTGCCAGCAGAATACTCGGACCCGGGGAGCTGTTTTTT.

Here the CDR3 DNA reads TGTGCCACCTCATACGGAGCCTACAATGAGCAGTTCTTC. It translates to CATSYGAYNEQFF. The chain carries TRBV19 and TRBJ2-1; D is unresolved. The CDR3 is made up of 13 amino acids. The V gene's germline CDR1 is LNHDA and CDR2 SQIVND (reference sequence). V lost 10 bases and J lost 2, with 12 bases in between.

The V and J genes are TRBV7-3 and TRBJ2-3, with a tentative D call TRBD2 (6 bases). Germline lookup yields CDR1 SGHTA and CDR2 FQGTGA. Trimming took 5 bases from V and 1 from J, leaving 13 bases between them. The CDR3 consists of 15 residues. CDR3 residues: CASSARGIGTDTQYF. The CDR3 DNA reads TGTGCCAGCAGCGCCCGGGGGATAGGCACAGATACGCAGTATTTT.

The chain carries TRBV6-1 and TRBJ2-7, with D possibly TRBD2 on 6 matching bases. Germline values: CDR1 MNHNS, CDR2 SASEGT. Trimming pared 10 bases from V and 0 bases from J, leaving 16 bases between. This CDR3 is built from 14 residues. The CDR3 region has the DNA TGTGCCACCGCAGGCGGAGGGAGCTCCTACGAGCAGTACTTC. This encodes CATAGGGSSYEQYF.

This clone was detected only a few times. The sample contains more than one DNA sequence encoding this CDR3. V is TRBV28 and J is TRBJ2-7; TRBD2 might be the D (6 bases). The germline V and J ends were trimmed by 5 bases and 1 base, with 9 bases remaining between them. CDR3 length: 13 residues. From germline, CDR1 is MDHEN and CDR2 SYDVKM. In DNA, the CDR3 is TGTGCCAGCAGTCCCGGGAGTTCCTACGAGCAGTACTTC. It encodes CASSPGSSYEQYF.

This clone was counted once. The chain recombines TRBV7-8 with TRBJ1-5, with 8 positions matching TRBD1. The CDR3 totals 15 residues. J was trimmed by 4 bases and V by 4 bases; bases with no gene match: 6. The germline gives CDR1 SGHVS, CDR2 FQNEAQ. The CDR3 bases are TGTGCCAGCAGCTACTCGGACAGGGAAAATCAGCCCCAGCATTTT. It encodes CASSYSDRENQPQHF.

This clone was found a few times. V is TRBV9 and J is TRBJ2-2; the D gene is possibly TRBD2 (6 bases). The CDR3 is 15 amino acids. V was trimmed by 0 bases and J by 8 bases, leaving 14 bases between them. Germline CDR1 and CDR2: SGDLS and YYNGEE. In DNA form, the CDR3 reads TGTGCCAGCAGCGTAGTCGGGCGGGGCGTGGGGGAGCTGTTTTTT. Translation gives CASSVVGRGVGELFF.

This chain links TRBV28 with TRBJ1-3; D is unclear. The CDR3 consists of 16 residues. The germline CDR1 and CDR2 sequences are MDHEN and SYDVKM. V gave up 3 bases and J gave up 0 bases, with 12 bases separating them. CDR3 nucleotides: TGTGCCAGCAGTTTGATCGGGTTATACTCTGGAAACACCATATATTTT. Protein product: CASSLIGLYSGNTIYF.

The CDR3 protein is CASSLRLGYEQYF. The CDR3 DNA sequence: TGTGCCAGCAGTTTACGGTTGGGCTACGAGCAGTACTTC. This sequence joins TRBV28 and TRBJ2-7; D remains ambiguous. Trimming shortened V by 2 bases and J by 3 bases, and 8 bases separated the two germline ends. Looked up from germline, CDR1 is MDHEN and CDR2 is SYDVKM. The CDR3 has 13 residues.

The chain carries TRBV5-1 and TRBJ2-7; D is possibly TRBD1 (5 bases). CDR1 SGHRS and CDR2 YFSETQ come from the germline V gene. The CDR3 length is 17 residues. V was shortened by 0 bases and J by 0 bases, with 16 bases between the two germline ends. The chain's CDR3 is CASSLGYQHRSSYEQYF. CDR3 bases: TGCGCCAGCAGCTTGGGTTACCAACACAGGAGCTCCTACGAGCAGTACTTC.

The chain is built from TRBV6-6 and TRBJ2-7; 7 nucleotides match TRBD2. The germline V gene has CDR1 MNHNY and CDR2 SVGAGI (reference sequence). The CDR3 consists of 15 residues. The junction had 10 bases not matched to a gene; V was cut back by 5 bases and J by 3 bases. In DNA form, the CDR3 reads TGTGCCAGCAGTGGGTCCTGGGGAGGGGTCTACGAGCAGTACTTC. This encodes CASSGSWGGVYEQYF.

CDR3 bases: TGCGCCAGCAGCTTGGCCGTTGACCACTACAATGAGCAGTTCTTC. Amino acids: CASSLAVDHYNEQFF. The V and J genes are TRBV5-1 and TRBJ2-1; D is uncertain. The CDR3 loop spans 15 amino acids. The V gene's germline CDR1 is SGHRS and CDR2 YFSETQ. The germline V and J ends were trimmed by 0 bases and 3 bases, with 10 bases remaining between them. Full variable domain (missing parts from reference TRBV5-1 and TRBJ2-1): KAGVTQTPRYLIKTRGQQVTLSCSPISGHRSVSWYQQTPGQGLQFLFEYFSETQRNKGNFPGRFSGRQFSNSRSEMNVSTLELGDSALYLCASSLAVDHYNEQFFGPGTRLTVL.

The rearrangement links TRBV12-5 to TRBJ2-3, with 11 bases identical to TRBD1. Germline assignment: CDR1 LGHNT and CDR2 FRNRAP. Germline trimming cut 4 bases from V and 3 bases from J; bases unmatched to any gene: 6. CDR3 length: 16 residues. As DNA, the CDR3 is TGTGCTAGTGGTTCTGGGACAGGGGGGATGACAGATACGCAGTATTTT. This translates into CASGSGTGGMTDTQYF.

This rearrangement joins TRBV6-1 to TRBJ2-7; D is tentatively TRBD1 or TRBD2 (5 bases each). The CDR3 has 13 residues. Per the germline V gene, CDR1 is MNHNS and CDR2 is SASEGT. V was trimmed by 8 bases and J by 3 bases, leaving 14 bases between them. The CDR3 bases are TGTGCCAGCCTGGACAATCGGGACTACGAGCAGTACTTC. Encoded protein: CASLDNRDYEQYF.

V usage is TRBV5-8 and J usage is TRBJ1-2, with unresolved D. Between the trimmed V and J ends, which lost 2 bases and 0 bases, there was a span of 11 bases. This CDR3 region has 15 residues. Germline lookup yields CDR1 SGHTS and CDR2 YDEGEE. The CDR3 sequence: CASSFWVGANYGYTF. The DNA of the CDR3 is TGTGCCAGCAGCTTTTGGGTAGGAGCTAACTATGGCTACACCTTC.

The chain joins TRBV29-1 to TRBJ2-5; D is undetermined. CDR3 size: 13 residues. Trimming pared 6 bases from V and 2 bases from J, leaving 13 bases between. The germline V gene encodes CDR1 SQVTM and CDR2 ANQGSEA. CDR3 in DNA: TGCAGCGTCGCCTTGATAGAACAAGAGACCCAGTACTTC. It yields the protein CSVALIEQETQYF.

This clone was detected only a few times. Different DNA sequences within this sample yield the same CDR3. The chain recombines TRBV5-1 with TRBJ1-5; D uncertain. Trimming took 0 bases from V and 3 from J, leaving 4 bases between them. The germline V gene has CDR1 SGHRS and CDR2 YFSETQ. The CDR3 spans 13 residues. CDR3 coding DNA: TGCGCCAGCAGCTTGGGGCCCAATCAGCCCCAGCATTTT. Translation: CASSLGPNQPQHF.

This clone was observed many times. The V and J genes are TRBV21-1 and TRBJ2-2. TRBV21-1 is deemed a pseudogene. The CDR3 spans 13 residues. CDR3 nucleotides: TGTGCCAGCAGCAAACCAAAGACCGGGGAGCTGTTTTTT. It specifies CASSKPKTGELFF.

The chain links TRBV6-8 to TRBJ2-2, with 9 bases lining up with TRBD1. The CDR3 consists of 16 residues. The germline CDR1 and CDR2 sequences are MNHGY and SAAAGT. After removal of 10 bases from V and 1 base from J, the junction contained 10 bases not matched to a gene. In DNA, the CDR3 is TGTGCCAAGTCACGGACAGGGGACCGGAACACCGGGGAGCTGTTTTTT. It yields the protein CAKSRTGDRNTGELFF.

J is TRBJ2-6 and V is TRBV2; tentatively, D is TRBD2 (5 bases). The CDR3 runs 16 residues. Trimming cost V 5 bases and J 4 bases, with 15 bases left between them. CDR1 is SNHLY and CDR2 is FYNNEI in the germline V gene. The CDR3, as DNA: TGTGCCAGCAGTCCATCCTCCACGGGGGGGGCCAACGTCCTGACTTTC. Amino acid sequence: CASSPSSTGGANVLTF.

Concerning this clone itself: This sample also contains other DNA sequences that code for the same CDR3. V is TRBV6-1 and J is TRBJ2-3; D is possibly TRBD2 (5 bases). Germline V gives CDR1 MNHNS, CDR2 SASEGT. This CDR3 is 16 amino acids long. V shed 0 bases and J shed 1 base, with 11 bases lying between them. CDR3 DNA: TGTGCCAGCAGTGAAGCCCGCGGGCGGGGCACAGATACGCAGTATTTT. Its protein is CASSEARGRGTDTQYF.

The rearrangement uses TRBV28 and TRBJ2-1; tentatively, D is TRBD2 (6 bases). With 6 bases removed from V and 12 bases from J, the gap between germline ends came to 15 bases. CDR3 length equals 12 residues. The germline V gene encodes CDR1 MDHEN and CDR2 SYDVKM. The CDR3 region is CASSQSGTSQFF. CDR3 nucleotide sequence: TGTGCCAGCAGCCAATCCGGGACTTCGCAGTTCTTC.

The table lists this clone with a count of one. The J gene is TRBJ1-2, the V gene TRBV15; D may be TRBD1 (5 bases). V dropped 3 bases and J dropped 4 bases, with 12 bases sitting between them. The germline gives CDR1 LNHNV, CDR2 YYDKDF (reference sequence). The CDR3 is made up of 14 amino acids. DNA of the CDR3: TGTGCCACCAGCAGCGCCGGGGGACGCTATGGCTACACCTTC. Its protein is CATSSAGGRYGYTF.

V is TRBV25-1 and J is TRBJ2-5, with D tentatively TRBD1 (6 bases). The CDR3 consists of 16 residues. CDR1 and CDR2 (germline): MGHDK, SYGVNS. Trimming pared 1 base from V and 5 bases from J, leaving 17 bases between. The CDR3 DNA follows: TGTGCCAGCAGTGAATTAAACAGGGCAGGGGCTGAGACCCAGTACTTC. Translated: CASSELNRAGAETQYF.

On this clone itself: This same CDR3 is encoded by further DNA sequences in the sample. V and J are TRBV5-1 and TRBJ2-1; D ambiguous. The germline V gene has CDR1 SGHRS and CDR2 YFSETQ. The CDR3 covers 14 residues. Trimming removed 0 bases from V and 4 bases from J, with 8 bases in between. CDR3: CASSLGTAYNEQFF. The CDR3 DNA sequence: TGCGCCAGCAGCTTGGGAACGGCGTACAATGAGCAGTTCTTC. Complete variable domain (other parts from reference TRBV5-1 and TRBJ2-1): KAGVTQTPRYLIKTRGQQVTLSCSPISGHRSVSWYQQTPGQGLQFLFEYFSETQRNKGNFPGRFSGRQFSNSRSEMNVSTLELGDSALYLCASSLGTAYNEQFFGPGTRLTVL.

The rearrangement links TRBV6-4 to TRBJ2-6; D gene uncertain. V lost 2 bases and J 1 base, leaving 6 bases between the germline ends. CDR3 size: 15 residues. CDR1 and CDR2 from the germline V gene are MRHNA and SNTAGT. DNA for the CDR3: TGTGCCAGCAGTGACATTAAATCTGGGGCCAACGTCCTGACTTTC. It codes for CASSDIKSGANVLTF.

V and J are TRBV6-1 and TRBJ2-6; TRBD2 might be the D (5 bases). V was pared by 2 bases and J by 2 bases, with 10 bases between. The CDR3 totals 16 residues. The germline gives CDR1 MNHNS, CDR2 SASEGT. The CDR3 nucleotides read TGTGCCAGCAGTGAAATTACGAGGGCTGGGGCCAACGTCCTGACTTTC. Its protein is CASSEITRAGANVLTF.